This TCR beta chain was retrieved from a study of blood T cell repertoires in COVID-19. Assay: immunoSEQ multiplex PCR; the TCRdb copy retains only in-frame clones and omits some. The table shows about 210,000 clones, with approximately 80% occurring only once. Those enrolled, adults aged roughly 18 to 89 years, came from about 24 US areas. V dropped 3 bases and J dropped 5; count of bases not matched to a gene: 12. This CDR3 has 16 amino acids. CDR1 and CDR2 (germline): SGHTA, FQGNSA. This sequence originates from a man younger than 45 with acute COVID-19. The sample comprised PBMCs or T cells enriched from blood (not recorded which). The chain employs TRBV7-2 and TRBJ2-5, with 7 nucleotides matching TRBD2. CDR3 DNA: TGTGCCAGCAGCTTTGCCGGGGGGAATACCCGTGAGACCCAGTACTTC. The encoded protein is CASSFAGGNTRETQYF. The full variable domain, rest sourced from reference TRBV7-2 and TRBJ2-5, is GAGVSQSPSNKVTEKGKDVELRCDPISGHTALYWYRQSLGQGLEFLIYFQGNSAPDKSGLPSDRFSAERTGGSVSTLTIQRTQQEDSAVYLCASSFAGGNTRETQYFGPGTRLLVL.